The 20 T cell receptor beta chains listed next were all sequenced from one sample in a study of T cell changes during pregnancy in multiple sclerosis. TCRdb keeps only in-frame clones here, not all; method: immunoSEQ multiplex PCR. The sample gives roughly 110,000 clones, under 95% of which show up once; roughly 1.5% is in the top ten. Material: peripheral blood, obtained before pregnancy. The receptors stem from a female donor with multiple sclerosis, enrolled in a pregnancy study.

This chain uses TRBV27 with TRBJ1-1, with 7 bases fitting TRBD1. The CDR3 runs to 13 residues. CDR1 is MNHEY and CDR2 is SMNVEV in the germline V gene (reference sequence). Losses at the gene ends were 6 bases for V and 4 bases for J; bases not matched to a gene: 5. The CDR3 is CASRRQGATEAFF. DNA for the CDR3: TGTGCCAGCAGACGACAGGGAGCCACTGAAGCTTTCTTT.

The CDR3 sequence is CASSPTGGRAGETQYF. The CDR3 bases are TGTGCCAGCAGCCCGACTGGCGGGAGGGCGGGGGAGACCCAGTACTTC. The chain joins TRBV11-1 to TRBJ2-5; TRBD2 aligns across 9 bases. The ends lost 5 bases at V and 5 bases at J; junction bases unmatched: 12. The CDR3 spans 16 residues. Germline V lookup: CDR1 SGHAT, CDR2 FQDESV (reference sequence).

This clone was detected only once. The chain links TRBV5-5 to TRBJ1-2; perhaps TRBD1 as D (5 bases). The V gene lost 2 bases and the J gene lost 3 bases, with 8 bases spanning the gap. The CDR3 is 13 amino acids. Germline assignment: CDR1 SGHKS and CDR2 YYEKEE (reference sequence). The CDR3 region is CASSLAGDYGYTF. The CDR3 DNA is TGTGCCAGCAGCTTAGCGGGGGACTATGGCTACACCTTC.

The V gene is TRBV19, the J gene TRBJ1-1; possible D gene TRBD1, 6 bases. The V end was cut by 5 bases, the J end by 6 bases, with 19 bases between. The CDR3 loop spans 15 amino acids. Germline CDR1 is LNHDA and CDR2 is SQIVND (reference sequence). The CDR3 reads CASSPLDRSSAEAFF. In DNA, the CDR3 is TGTGCCAGTAGTCCTCTTGACAGGAGTTCTGCTGAAGCTTTCTTT. Full variable domain (outside the CDR3, taken from reference TRBV19 and TRBJ1-1): DGGITQSPKYLFRKEGQNVTLSCEQNLNHDAMYWYRQDPGQGLRLIYYSQIVNDFQKGDIAEGYSVSREKKESFPLTVTSAQKNPTAFYLCASSPLDRSSAEAFFGQGTRLTVV.

The gene calls are TRBV7-2 and TRBJ1-2; 11 bases line up with TRBD1. Germline CDR1 reads SGHTA; CDR2 reads FQGNSA. The J segment lost 4 bases and the V segment lost 6 bases, leaving 7 bases of the junction unmatched. This CDR3 spans 15 amino acids. CDR3 in amino acids: CASRDRDRGSYGYTF. The DNA for the CDR3 is TGTGCCAGCAGAGATAGGGACAGGGGGTCCTATGGCTACACCTTC.

This rearrangement joins TRBV2 to TRBJ2-4; a weak D match, TRBD1 (5 bases). The CDR3 loop spans 12 amino acids. V gave up 5 bases and J gave up 8 bases, with 10 bases separating them. Germline V gene lookup returns CDR1 SNHLY and CDR2 FYNNEI. CDR3 sequence reads: CASSFDSDIQYF. The CDR3 DNA reads as TGTGCCAGCAGTTTCGACAGTGACATTCAGTACTTC.

The rearrangement uses TRBV2 and TRBJ2-5; D uncertain. Trimming removed 5 bases at V and 4 bases at J, with 14 bases between. The V gene's germline CDR1 is SNHLY and CDR2 FYNNEI. The CDR3 contains 14 residues. The DNA for the CDR3 is TGTGCCAGCAGTAAGTCACAGAACCCAGAGACCCAGTACTTC. This codes for CASSKSQNPETQYF.

The chain combines TRBV2 with TRBJ1-2; 7 bases agree with TRBD1. This CDR3 spans 14 amino acids. Germline V gene sequence: CDR1 SNHLY, CDR2 FYNNEI. V lost 3 bases, J lost 4 bases, and 5 bases stayed unmatched. CDR3 nucleotide sequence: TGTGCCAGCAGTGACAGGACAGGACCCTATGGCTACACCTTC. It encodes CASSDRTGPYGYTF.

The chain combines TRBV6-1 with TRBJ2-3, with 9 bases that match TRBD2. CDR3 size: 13 residues. The V and J ends lost 4 bases and 6 bases, in that order; junction bases with no gene match: 2. Germline V CDR1 and CDR2: MNHNS, SASEGT. This CDR3 reads CASSGGRVDTQYF. Written as DNA, the CDR3 is TGTGCCAGCAGTGGCGGGAGGGTGGATACGCAGTATTTT.

This clone was found once. The rearrangement joins TRBV5-1 to TRBJ2-3; TRBD1 matches 7 bases. The CDR3 extends over 16 amino acids. CDR1 is SGHRS and CDR2 is YFSETQ in the germline V gene. V shed 4 bases and J 2 bases; nucleotides not matched to a gene: 10. CDR3 region: CASSTNRQGSTDTQYF. CDR3 nucleotides: TGCGCCAGCAGCACTAACCGACAGGGTTCCACAGATACGCAGTATTTT. Looking up the rest from reference TRBV5-1 and TRBJ2-3 gives the full variable domain: KAGVTQTPRYLIKTRGQQVTLSCSPISGHRSVSWYQQTPGQGLQFLFEYFSETQRNKGNFPGRFSGRQFSNSRSEMNVSTLELGDSALYLCASSTNRQGSTDTQYFGPGTRLTVL.

This clone has just one count. This sequence joins TRBV7-8 and TRBJ1-4, with D perhaps TRBD1 (6 bases). The CDR3 has 16 residues. The ends were cut back, 3 bases at V and 0 bases at J, with 11 bases in the middle. Germline V lookup: CDR1 SGHVS, CDR2 FQNEAQ. CDR3 nucleotide sequence: TGTGCCAGCAGCTTGACAGGATATGCAACTAATGAAAAACTGTTTTTT. This gives the protein CASSLTGYATNEKLFF.

The chain carries TRBV19 and TRBJ2-7; D is possibly TRBD1 (6 bases). The germline gives CDR1 LNHDA, CDR2 SQIVND (reference sequence). There are 13 residues in the CDR3. The germline V and J ends were trimmed by 3 bases and 3 bases, with 9 bases remaining between them. CDR3 amino acids: CASSIKTGYEQYF. CDR3 coding DNA: TGTGCCAGTAGTATTAAGACAGGCTACGAGCAGTACTTC.

The chain links TRBV5-1 to TRBJ2-3, with 11 bases lining up with TRBD2. Per germline, CDR1 SGHRS and CDR2 YFSETQ. The CDR3 has 16 residues. J lost 0 bases, V lost 5 bases, and 5 bases had no gene match. This chain's CDR3 is CASSTSGRSSTDTQYF. The DNA of the CDR3 is TGCGCCAGCAGTACTAGCGGGAGAAGTAGCACAGATACGCAGTATTTT.

The chain uses TRBV20-1 and TRBJ2-1; perhaps TRBD2 as D (5 bases). Per the germline V gene, CDR1 is DFQATT and CDR2 is SNEGSKA (reference sequence). With 6 bases removed from V and 16 bases from J, the gap between germline ends came to 19 bases. This CDR3 contains 11 residues. The CDR3 nucleotides read TGCAGTGCCTTGGACGGACCGAGGGATTTCTTC. Amino acids: CSALDGPRDFF.

V and J are TRBV5-1 and TRBJ2-1; 8 bases are shared with TRBD1. V was pared by 4 bases and J by 2 bases, with 2 bases of the junction left unmatched. Germline CDR1 and CDR2: SGHRS and YFSETQ. This CDR3 is 14 amino acids long. The DNA of the CDR3 is TGCGCCAGCAGCCCGGACAGGGCCTACAATGAGCAGTTCTTC. It translates to CASSPDRAYNEQFF.

This clone was counted only a few times. The chain uses TRBV6-4 and TRBJ2-3; 7 nucleotides align to TRBD2. The V gene end was trimmed by 2 bases and the J gene end by 2 bases; junction bases not matched to a gene: 4. The CDR3 runs to 15 residues. CDR1 MRHNA and CDR2 SNTAGT come from the germline V gene. The CDR3 region is CASSDDAGDTDTQYF. The CDR3 DNA reads TGTGCCAGCAGTGACGACGCGGGGGACACAGATACGCAGTATTTT.

V gene TRBV7-9 combines with J gene TRBJ2-5; 7 nucleotides line up with TRBD1. The CDR3 extends over 14 amino acids. Trimming at V came to 4 bases and at J to 4 bases, leaving 6 bases not matched to a gene. Germline CDR1 SEHNR, CDR2 FQNEAQ (reference sequence). In DNA, the CDR3 is TGTGCCAGCAGCTACTCCGGGACAGCAGAGACCCAGTACTTC. Translating gives CASSYSGTAETQYF.

V and J are TRBV2 and TRBJ2-7, with 11 nucleotides matching TRBD2. This CDR3 contains 15 residues. The germline CDR1 and CDR2 sequences are SNHLY and FYNNEI. J lost 4 bases, V lost 6 bases, and 8 bases had no gene match. Here the CDR3 reads CASRPRLAGRYEQYF. DNA of the CDR3: TGTGCCAGCAGGCCGAGACTAGCGGGGAGATACGAGCAGTACTTC.

The rearrangement uses TRBV11-2 and TRBJ2-1; 7 bases match TRBD2. The CDR3 runs 15 residues. V was pared by 1 base and J by 4 bases, with 4 bases of the junction left unmatched. Per germline, CDR1 SGHAT and CDR2 FQNNGV. The CDR3 DNA reads TGTGCCAGCAGCTTAGGGGGGGGTCGGTACAATGAGCAGTTCTTC. Translation: CASSLGGGRYNEQFF.

A single count supports this clone. The CDR3 DNA reads TGTGCCAGCAGTTACTCGAGGAACACTGAAGCTTTCTTT. Translated, it gives CASSYSRNTEAFF. V is TRBV6-6 and J is TRBJ1-1, with D uncertain. The CDR3 is made up of 13 amino acids. Trimming shortened V by 0 bases and J by 1 base, and 3 bases separated the two germline ends. Germline V gives CDR1 MNHNY, CDR2 SVGAGI (reference sequence).